The rows below give T cell receptor beta chains drawn from one sample of a study of cytomegalovirus exposure and HLA in healthy donors. TCRdb keeps only in-frame clones here, not all; method: immunoSEQ multiplex PCR. Of about 150,000 clones listed, about four fifths are singletons. The specimen sequenced was PBMCs. The receptors were gathered from a man between 25 and 39 years old in good health and CMV-seropositive. Both conserved end residues are part of each CDR3. Fields, in order: J gene, D gene, V gene, clone size, CDR3 DNA, CDR3 protein. D genes are given only for firm matches. Only part of the rows carry a size: once, few, many, or a class if the clone is expanded.

TRBJ1-3 TRBD1 TRBV7-2 - TGTGCCAGCAGCCGAGACGGGACAGGGGACGGAAACACCATATATTTT CASSRDGTGDGNTIYF
TRBJ1-6 TRBD1 TRBV11-2 - TGTGCCAGCAGGATGGACAGGGGTTCACCCCTCCACTTT CASRMDRGSPLHF
TRBJ1-6 - TRBV19 - TGTGCCAGCAGACCCCGGGGTAATTCACCCCTCCACTTT CASRPRGNSPLHF
TRBJ2-3 - TRBV4-1 - TGCGCCAGCAGCCAAGGGCAGGTAGAAGATACGCAGTATTTT CASSQGQVEDTQYF
TRBJ2-7 - TRBV5-1 - TGCGCCAGCAGCTTGGACTCAGGGTCCTACGAGCAGTACTTC CASSLDSGSYEQYF
TRBJ2-1 TRBD2 TRBV28 - TGTGCCAGCTCACTCTTTTTTCTGCGGGGGGTTTACAATGAGCAGTTCTTC CASSLFFLRGVYNEQFF
TRBJ2-1 - TRBV5-6 few TGTGCCAGCAGCGCAGGGGTTGAGCAGTTCTTC CASSAGVEQFF
TRBJ2-1 - TRBV9 - TGTGCCAGCAGCGCCTACGGGGGAAATGAGCAGTTCTTC CASSAYGGNEQFF
TRBJ2-7 TRBD1 TRBV4-1 once TGCGCCAGCAGCCTGGGACAGCCTACCTACGAGCAGTACTTC CASSLGQPTYEQYF
TRBJ1-4 TRBD1 TRBV4-1 - TGCGCCAGCAGCCAAGCCGGGACAGGGAGTGAAAAACTGTTTTTT CASSQAGTGSEKLFF
TRBJ1-2 TRBD1 TRBV5-6 - TGTGCCAGCAGGACAGGGGCACTCCGCTACACCTTC CASRTGALRYTF
TRBJ1-6 TRBD1 TRBV7-2 - TGTGCCAGCAGCCCACCCAGACAGGGGGATAATTCACCCCTCCACTTT CASSPPRQGDNSPLHF
TRBJ2-3 - TRBV6-1 - TGTGCCAGCACGGCGGCAGATACGCAGTATTTT CASTAADTQYF
TRBJ2-7 TRBD1 TRBV7-9 - TGTGCCAGCAGCCGACAGGGGGCTGGAACCTACGAGCAGTACTTC CASSRQGAGTYEQYF
TRBJ1-4 - TRBV4-1 once TGCGCCAGCAGCCAAGATGGGGCAGGGCGCGAAAAACTGTTTTTT CASSQDGAGREKLFF
TRBJ2-1 - TRBV2 - TGTGCCAGCAGTCCACAGGCCAATGAGCAGTTCTTC CASSPQANEQFF
TRBJ1-3 TRBD1 TRBV7-9 - TGTGCCAGCAGCGGACGACTAACAGGGGGAGGAAACACCATATATTTT CASSGRLTGGGNTIYF
TRBJ2-3 - TRBV6-4 - TGTGCCAGCAGTAATCAGGGGGAGGGCACAGATACGCAGTATTTT CASSNQGEGTDTQYF
TRBJ1-5 - TRBV5-6 - TGTGCCAGCAGCTTGGACAGGACATATCAGCCCCAGCATTTT CASSLDRTYQPQHF
TRBJ2-7 - TRBV28 - TGTGCCAGTACAGGAAGAGGCTACGAGCAGTACTTC CASTGRGYEQYF
TRBJ1-1 - TRBV10-3 - TGTGCCATCGGGACTGGGAACACTGAAGCTTTCTTT CAIGTGNTEAFF
TRBJ2-7 - TRBV28 - TGTGCCAGCAGCCGTCGGTGGGAGCAGTACTTC CASSRRWEQYF